Listed below are T cell receptor beta chains from one sample, sequenced in a study of blood T cell repertoires in COVID-19. Assay: immunoSEQ multiplex PCR; the TCRdb copy retains only in-frame clones and omits some. The sample has 80,000 or so clones; less than 85% are singletons. Sequencing used peripheral blood. These receptors were taken from a woman in her sixties or seventies with acute or convalescent COVID-19. Each CDR3 is given with its conserved first and last residue. D genes are given only for firm matches. Only some rows state a clone size, as once, few, many or a class for expanded clones.

d_call: NA
v_call: TRBV15
clone_size: NA
j_call: TRBJ2-7
cdr3_aa: CATSRGRLEDYEQYF
cdr3_nt: TGTGCCACCAGCAGAGGGAGGCTAGAGGACTACGAGCAGTACTTC

d_call: NA
v_call: TRBV7-8
clone_size: NA
j_call: TRBJ1-2
cdr3_aa: CASSLERNYGYTF
cdr3_nt: TGTGCCAGCAGCTTAGAACGGAACTATGGCTACACCTTC

d_call: NA
v_call: TRBV5-1
clone_size: NA
j_call: TRBJ1-1
cdr3_aa: CASRGAGYTNTEAFF
cdr3_nt: TGCGCCAGCAGAGGGGCAGGGTATACGAACACTGAAGCTTTCTTT

d_call: NA
v_call: TRBV7-8
clone_size: NA
j_call: TRBJ2-6
cdr3_aa: CASSFVRQAFSGANVLTF
cdr3_nt: TGTGCCAGCAGCTTCGTGAGACAGGCCTTCTCTGGGGCCAACGTCCTGACTTTC

d_call: NA
v_call: TRBV20-1
clone_size: NA
j_call: TRBJ1-5
cdr3_aa: CSAPDLAAQHF
cdr3_nt: TGCAGTGCCCCGGATCTAGCGGCCCAGCATTTT

d_call: NA
v_call: TRBV5-1
clone_size: NA
j_call: TRBJ2-5
cdr3_aa: CASSLESGNQETQYF
cdr3_nt: TGCGCCAGCAGCTTGGAATCGGGGAACCAAGAGACCCAGTACTTC

d_call: TRBD1
v_call: TRBV5-1
clone_size: NA
j_call: TRBJ2-7
cdr3_aa: CASSFPGQDEQYF
cdr3_nt: TGCGCCAGCAGCTTTCCTGGACAGGACGAGCAGTACTTC

d_call: TRBD2
v_call: TRBV16
clone_size: NA
j_call: TRBJ2-3
cdr3_aa: CASSPTSGAITDTQYF
cdr3_nt: TGTGCCAGCAGCCCTACTAGCGGGGCAATCACAGATACGCAGTATTTT

d_call: TRBD2
v_call: TRBV27
clone_size: NA
j_call: TRBJ2-7
cdr3_aa: CASSPYRGPTSGDLYEQYF
cdr3_nt: TGTGCCAGCAGTCCCTATCGGGGGCCCACTAGCGGGGACTTATACGAGCAGTACTTC

d_call: TRBD2
v_call: TRBV9
clone_size: NA
j_call: TRBJ2-1
cdr3_aa: CASSVGDLAAYNEQFF
cdr3_nt: TGTGCCAGCAGCGTTGGGGATCTAGCGGCCTACAATGAGCAGTTCTTC

d_call: TRBD1
v_call: TRBV27
clone_size: NA
j_call: TRBJ1-1
cdr3_aa: CASSLRTGFEAFF
cdr3_nt: TGTGCCAGCAGCCTCCGGACAGGGTTTGAAGCTTTCTTT

d_call: TRBD1
v_call: TRBV18
clone_size: NA
j_call: TRBJ1-2
cdr3_aa: CASSPGQENYGYTF
cdr3_nt: TGTGCCAGCTCACCGGGACAGGAGAACTATGGCTACACCTTC

d_call: TRBD2
v_call: TRBV7-3
clone_size: once
j_call: TRBJ2-3
cdr3_aa: CASSLAGGIDTQYF
cdr3_nt: TGTGCCAGCAGCTTAGCGGGGGGGATAGATACGCAGTATTTT

d_call: TRBD1
v_call: TRBV7-7
clone_size: NA
j_call: TRBJ2-7
cdr3_aa: CASSLYRGDEQYF
cdr3_nt: TGTGCTAGCAGCCTATACAGGGGGGACGAGCAGTACTTC

d_call: TRBD2
v_call: TRBV19
clone_size: once
j_call: TRBJ2-3
cdr3_aa: CASSPTSGVTDTQYF
cdr3_nt: TGTGCCAGTAGCCCGACTAGCGGGGTCACAGATACGCAGTATTTT

d_call: NA
v_call: TRBV6-5
clone_size: NA
j_call: TRBJ1-2
cdr3_aa: CASRLRQAYGYTF
cdr3_nt: TGTGCCAGCAGACTCAGACAGGCCTATGGCTACACCTTC

d_call: TRBD2
v_call: TRBV19
clone_size: NA
j_call: TRBJ2-1
cdr3_aa: CASSPRGAGGPLDEQFF
cdr3_nt: TGTGCCAGTAGTCCCCGGGGAGCGGGGGGGCCTTTGGATGAGCAGTTCTTC

d_call: TRBD1
v_call: TRBV24-1
clone_size: few
j_call: TRBJ2-1
cdr3_aa: CATSDSPDRGDEQFF
cdr3_nt: TGTGCCACCAGTGATTCCCCCGACAGGGGCGATGAGCAGTTCTTC

d_call: NA
v_call: TRBV5-1
clone_size: NA
j_call: TRBJ2-3
cdr3_aa: CASRLLGLSGDTQYF
cdr3_nt: TGCGCCAGCAGACTCCTGGGACTCTCAGGGGATACGCAGTATTTT

d_call: TRBD1
v_call: TRBV18
clone_size: NA
j_call: TRBJ1-1
cdr3_aa: CASSPDRGHRTEAFF
cdr3_nt: TGTGCCAGCTCACCCGACAGGGGGCATCGGACTGAAGCTTTCTTT

d_call: NA
v_call: TRBV5-5
clone_size: NA
j_call: TRBJ1-1
cdr3_aa: CASSFQVRMNTEAFF
cdr3_nt: TGTGCCAGCAGCTTTCAGGTTAGGATGAACACTGAAGCTTTCTTT

d_call: TRBD1
v_call: TRBV7-3
clone_size: NA
j_call: TRBJ1-2
cdr3_aa: CASSLEGQGNYGYTF
cdr3_nt: TGTGCCAGCAGCTTAGAGGGACAGGGGAACTATGGCTACACCTTC

d_call: NA
v_call: TRBV6-5
clone_size: once
j_call: TRBJ2-5
cdr3_aa: CASSYQTGQETQYF
cdr3_nt: TGTGCCAGCAGTTACCAAACAGGACAAGAGACCCAGTACTTC

d_call: NA
v_call: TRBV27
clone_size: NA
j_call: TRBJ1-1
cdr3_aa: CASSFYNSDTEAFF
cdr3_nt: TGTGCCAGCAGTTTTTATAATTCGGACACTGAAGCTTTCTTT

d_call: NA
v_call: TRBV19
clone_size: NA
j_call: TRBJ1-3
cdr3_aa: CASSPITPVAGNTIYF
cdr3_nt: TGTGCCAGTAGTCCAATAACCCCAGTGGCCGGAAACACCATATATTTT

d_call: TRBD2
v_call: TRBV6-2/TRBV6-3
clone_size: once
j_call: TRBJ2-5
cdr3_aa: CASSWGLGSETQYF
cdr3_nt: TGTGCCAGCAGTTGGGGACTAGGTTCTGAGACCCAGTACTTC

d_call: NA
v_call: TRBV5-1
clone_size: NA
j_call: TRBJ2-7
cdr3_aa: CASSYGGHSYEQYF
cdr3_nt: TGCGCCAGCAGCTACGGGGGGCACTCCTACGAGCAGTACTTC

d_call: TRBD2
v_call: TRBV4-2
clone_size: NA
j_call: TRBJ2-5
cdr3_aa: CASSQDPLAGGWETQYF
cdr3_nt: TGTGCCAGCAGCCAAGACCCCTTAGCGGGGGGATGGGAGACCCAGTACTTC

d_call: TRBD1
v_call: TRBV5-1
clone_size: few
j_call: TRBJ2-1
cdr3_aa: CASSPPRTGNEQFF
cdr3_nt: TGCGCCAGCAGCCCCCCCCGGACAGGCAATGAGCAGTTCTTC

d_call: TRBD1
v_call: TRBV7-3
clone_size: NA
j_call: TRBJ1-2
cdr3_aa: CASRETGIGYGYTF
cdr3_nt: TGTGCCAGCAGGGAGACAGGGATCGGCTATGGCTACACCTTC

d_call: TRBD1
v_call: TRBV18
clone_size: NA
j_call: TRBJ1-2
cdr3_aa: CASSPRDRGNYGYTF
cdr3_nt: TGTGCCAGCTCACCACGGGACAGGGGTAACTATGGCTACACCTTC

d_call: TRBD1
v_call: TRBV19
clone_size: NA
j_call: TRBJ1-1
cdr3_aa: CASSEQGRTEAFF
cdr3_nt: TGTGCCAGTAGTGAACAGGGGAGGACTGAAGCTTTCTTT

d_call: TRBD1
v_call: TRBV5-6
clone_size: NA
j_call: TRBJ2-7
cdr3_aa: CASSPTGAGYEQYF
cdr3_nt: TGTGCCAGCAGCCCGACAGGGGCCGGCTACGAGCAGTACTTC

d_call: TRBD1
v_call: TRBV19
clone_size: few
j_call: TRBJ1-6
cdr3_aa: CASSREPGQLVSPLHF
cdr3_nt: TGTGCCAGTAGTCGCGAACCGGGACAGCTAGTTTCACCCCTCCACTTT

d_call: NA
v_call: TRBV7-9
clone_size: once
j_call: TRBJ1-2
cdr3_aa: CASSFVGGTYGYTF
cdr3_nt: TGTGCCAGCAGCTTTGTGGGGGGGACCTATGGCTACACCTTC

d_call: NA
v_call: TRBV29-1
clone_size: NA
j_call: TRBJ1-2
cdr3_aa: CSVEERGNGYTF
cdr3_nt: TGCAGCGTTGAAGAGCGAGGAAATGGCTACACCTTC

d_call: TRBD2
v_call: TRBV10-3
clone_size: NA
j_call: TRBJ2-1
cdr3_aa: CAISGQAGANNEQFF
cdr3_nt: TGTGCCATCAGTGGGCAAGCGGGGGCGAACAATGAGCAGTTCTTC

d_call: NA
v_call: TRBV19
clone_size: NA
j_call: TRBJ1-4
cdr3_aa: CASSIGRGVLEKLFF
cdr3_nt: TGTGCCAGTAGCATCGGACGGGGGGTTCTCGAAAAACTGTTTTTT

d_call: NA
v_call: TRBV2
clone_size: once
j_call: TRBJ1-1
cdr3_aa: CASRYRENTEAFF
cdr3_nt: TGTGCCAGCAGGTACAGGGAGAACACTGAAGCTTTCTTT

d_call: NA
v_call: TRBV4-1
clone_size: NA
j_call: TRBJ1-1
cdr3_aa: CASLPGIGTEAFF
cdr3_nt: TGCGCCAGCCTCCCGGGTATAGGAACTGAAGCTTTCTTT

d_call: NA
v_call: TRBV9
clone_size: NA
j_call: TRBJ2-7
cdr3_aa: CASSVRGSSEEQYF
cdr3_nt: TGTGCCAGCAGCGTAAGGGGCAGTTCGGAGGAGCAGTACTTC